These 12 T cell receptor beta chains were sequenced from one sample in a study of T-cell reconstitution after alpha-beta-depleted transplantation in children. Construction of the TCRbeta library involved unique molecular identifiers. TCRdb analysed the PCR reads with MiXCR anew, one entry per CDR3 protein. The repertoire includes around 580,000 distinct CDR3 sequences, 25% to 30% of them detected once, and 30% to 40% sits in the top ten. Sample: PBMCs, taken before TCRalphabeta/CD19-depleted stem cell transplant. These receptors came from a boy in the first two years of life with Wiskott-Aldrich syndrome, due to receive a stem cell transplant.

The CDR3 region is CATSDTDRRTAYNEQFF. The DNA for the CDR3 is TGTGCCACCAGTGACACTGACAGGCGGACTGCCTACAATGAGCAGTTCTTC. The chain has TRBV24-1 and TRBJ2-1, with a possible D match to TRBD1 (6 bases). V lost 4 bases and J lost 2, with 17 bases in between. This CDR3 is 17 amino acids long. Germline CDR1 and CDR2: KGHDR and SFDVKD.

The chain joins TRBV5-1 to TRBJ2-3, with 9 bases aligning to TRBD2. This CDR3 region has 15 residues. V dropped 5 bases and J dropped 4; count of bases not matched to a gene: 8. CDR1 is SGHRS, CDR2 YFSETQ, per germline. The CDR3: CASRRLAGASDTQYF. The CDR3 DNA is TGCGCCAGCAGGAGATTAGCGGGAGCGTCAGATACGCAGTATTTT.

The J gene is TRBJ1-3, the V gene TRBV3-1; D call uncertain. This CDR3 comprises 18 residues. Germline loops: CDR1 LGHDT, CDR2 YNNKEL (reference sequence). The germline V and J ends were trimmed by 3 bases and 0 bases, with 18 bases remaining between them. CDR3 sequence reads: CASSHKWSRRASGNTIYF. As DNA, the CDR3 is TGTGCCAGCAGCCATAAATGGAGCCGGCGAGCCTCTGGAAACACCATATATTTT.

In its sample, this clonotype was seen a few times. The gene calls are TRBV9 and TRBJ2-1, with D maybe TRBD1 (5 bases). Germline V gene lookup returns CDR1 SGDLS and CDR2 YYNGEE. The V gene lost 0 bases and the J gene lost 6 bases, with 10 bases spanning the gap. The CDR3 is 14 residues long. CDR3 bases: TGTGCCAGCAGCGTAGGGGCAGGGCGCAATGAGCAGTTCTTC. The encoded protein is CASSVGAGRNEQFF.

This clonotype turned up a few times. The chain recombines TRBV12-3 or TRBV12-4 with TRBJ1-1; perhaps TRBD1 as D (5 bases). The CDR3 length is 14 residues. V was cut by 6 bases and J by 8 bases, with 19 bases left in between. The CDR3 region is CASRSFPGPDEAFF. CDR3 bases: TGTGCCAGCAGGTCATTCCCGGGACCGGACGAAGCTTTCTTT.

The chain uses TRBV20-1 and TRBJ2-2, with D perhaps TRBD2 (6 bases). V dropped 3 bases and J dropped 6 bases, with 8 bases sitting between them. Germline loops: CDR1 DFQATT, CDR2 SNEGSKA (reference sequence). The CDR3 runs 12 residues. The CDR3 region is CSARQRAGELFF. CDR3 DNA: TGCAGTGCTAGGCAGCGGGCCGGGGAGCTGTTTTTT.

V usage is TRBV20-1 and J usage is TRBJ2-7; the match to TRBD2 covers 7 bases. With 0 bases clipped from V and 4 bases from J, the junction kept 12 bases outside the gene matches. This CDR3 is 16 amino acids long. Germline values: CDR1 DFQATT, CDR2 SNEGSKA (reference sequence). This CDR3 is CSARDHGGSRAYEQYF. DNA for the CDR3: TGCAGTGCTAGAGATCATGGCGGGAGTCGGGCTTACGAGCAGTACTTC.

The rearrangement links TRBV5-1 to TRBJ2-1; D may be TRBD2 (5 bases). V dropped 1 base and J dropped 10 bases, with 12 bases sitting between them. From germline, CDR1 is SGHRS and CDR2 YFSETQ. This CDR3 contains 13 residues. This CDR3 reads CASSLNFGGEQFF. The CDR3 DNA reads TGCGCCAGCAGCTTGAATTTCGGAGGAGAGCAGTTCTTC.

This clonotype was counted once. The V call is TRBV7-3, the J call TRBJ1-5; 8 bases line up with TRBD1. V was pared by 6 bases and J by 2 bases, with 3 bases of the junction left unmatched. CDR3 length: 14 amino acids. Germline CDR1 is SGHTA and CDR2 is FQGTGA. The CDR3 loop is CASSSGGGNQPQHF. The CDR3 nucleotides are TGTGCCAGCAGTTCAGGGGGCGGCAATCAGCCCCAGCATTTT. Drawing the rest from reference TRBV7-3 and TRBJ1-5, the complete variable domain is GAGVSQTPSNKVTEKGKYVELRCDPISGHTALYWYRQSLGQGPEFLIYFQGTGAADDSGLPNDRFFAVRPEGSVSTLKIQRTERGDSAVYLCASSSGGGNQPQHFGDGTRLSIL.

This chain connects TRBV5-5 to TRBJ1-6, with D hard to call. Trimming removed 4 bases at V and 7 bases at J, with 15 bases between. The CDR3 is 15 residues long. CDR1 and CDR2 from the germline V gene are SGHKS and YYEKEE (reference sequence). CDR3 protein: CASSITDTANSPLHF. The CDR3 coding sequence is TGTGCCAGCAGCATCACTGACACTGCAAATTCACCCCTCCACTTT.

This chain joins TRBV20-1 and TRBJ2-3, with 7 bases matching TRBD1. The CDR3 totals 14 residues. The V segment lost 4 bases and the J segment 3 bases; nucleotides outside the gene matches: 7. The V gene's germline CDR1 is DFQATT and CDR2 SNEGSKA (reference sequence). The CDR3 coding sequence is TGCAGTGCTAAGGGACAGCGTTCGACAGATACGCAGTATTTT. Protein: CSAKGQRSTDTQYF.

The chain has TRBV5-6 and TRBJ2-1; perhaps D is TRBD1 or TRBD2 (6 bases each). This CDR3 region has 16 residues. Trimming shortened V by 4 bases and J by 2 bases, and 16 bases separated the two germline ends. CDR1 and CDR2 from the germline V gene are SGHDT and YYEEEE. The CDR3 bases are TGTGCCAGCAGCCGGGCCTGGCGGGACACCTACAATGAGCAGTTCTTC. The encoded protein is CASSRAWRDTYNEQFF.